The next 5 T cell receptor beta chains were all read from a single sample in a study of control samples from healthy donors and cancer patients. Sequencing was performed with immunoSEQ multiplex PCR; in TCRdb, only in-frame clones are kept and a portion is missing. This sample has roughly 100,000 clones; 92% occur once, and the top ten carry 2% to 2.5%. Sequenced: blood. These receptors originate from a woman younger than 35 in good health.

The CDR3 DNA reads as TGCGCCAGCAGTCCGGGACAGGGGGCTAGGAATGAGCAGTTCTTC. Amino acids: CASSPGQGARNEQFF. The chain uses TRBV10-1 and TRBJ2-1; 12 positions match TRBD1. CDR3 length: 15 amino acids. J was trimmed by 7 bases and V by 5 bases; bases with no gene match: 6. CDR1 is WNHNN, CDR2 SYGVQD, per germline (reference sequence).

This chain connects TRBV11-2 to TRBJ1-1; unclear D gene. The V end was cut by 1 base, the J end by 3 bases, with 9 bases between. The CDR3 is 14 residues long. Looked up from germline, CDR1 is SGHAT and CDR2 is FQNNGV. The CDR3 region has the DNA TGTGCCAGCAGCTTAGTAAGAAGGGACACTGAAGCTTTCTTT. Translating it yields CASSLVRRDTEAFF.

For this clone: This CDR3 is also generated by other DNA sequences in the sample. The V and J genes are TRBV19 and TRBJ2-7, with D possibly TRBD2 on 5 matching bases. This CDR3 region has 11 residues. V gave up 8 bases and J gave up 4 bases, with 9 bases separating them. Germline CDR1 LNHDA, CDR2 SQIVND (reference sequence). The chain's CDR3 is CASGWRYEQYF. For the CDR3, the DNA is TGTGCCAGTGGGTGGAGGTACGAGCAGTACTTC.

The V and J genes are TRBV5-6 and TRBJ2-5; tentative D call: TRBD2 (6 bases). Germline CDR1 and CDR2: SGHDT and YYEEEE. The V end lost 0 bases, the J end lost 5 bases, and 11 bases lay between the germline ends. This CDR3 spans 14 amino acids. As DNA, the CDR3 is TGTGCCAGCAGCTTGGGACTAGTGGGCGAGACCCAGTACTTC. It specifies CASSLGLVGETQYF.

The chain joins TRBV29-1 to TRBJ1-4; D uncertain. The ends were cut back, 0 bases at V and 8 bases at J, with 10 bases in the middle. Germline V gene data show CDR1 as SQVTM and CDR2 as ANQGSEA. The CDR3 totals 13 residues. The CDR3 DNA sequence: TGCAGCGTTGAAGATCGTAGGGAGGAAAAACTGTTTTTT. Encoded protein: CSVEDRREEKLFF.